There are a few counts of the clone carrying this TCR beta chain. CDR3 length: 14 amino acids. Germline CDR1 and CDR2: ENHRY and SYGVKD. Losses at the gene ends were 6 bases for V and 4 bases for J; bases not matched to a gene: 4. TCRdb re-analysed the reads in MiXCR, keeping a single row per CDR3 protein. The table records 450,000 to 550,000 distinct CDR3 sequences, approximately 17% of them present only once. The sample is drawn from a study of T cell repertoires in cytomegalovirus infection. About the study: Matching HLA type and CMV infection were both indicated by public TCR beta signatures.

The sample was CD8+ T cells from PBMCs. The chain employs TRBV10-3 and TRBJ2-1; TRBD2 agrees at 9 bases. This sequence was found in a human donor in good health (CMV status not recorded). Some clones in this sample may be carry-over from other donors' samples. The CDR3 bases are TGTGCCATCAGGGGACTAGCCGAGTACAATGAGCAGTTCTTC. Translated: CAIRGLAEYNEQFF.